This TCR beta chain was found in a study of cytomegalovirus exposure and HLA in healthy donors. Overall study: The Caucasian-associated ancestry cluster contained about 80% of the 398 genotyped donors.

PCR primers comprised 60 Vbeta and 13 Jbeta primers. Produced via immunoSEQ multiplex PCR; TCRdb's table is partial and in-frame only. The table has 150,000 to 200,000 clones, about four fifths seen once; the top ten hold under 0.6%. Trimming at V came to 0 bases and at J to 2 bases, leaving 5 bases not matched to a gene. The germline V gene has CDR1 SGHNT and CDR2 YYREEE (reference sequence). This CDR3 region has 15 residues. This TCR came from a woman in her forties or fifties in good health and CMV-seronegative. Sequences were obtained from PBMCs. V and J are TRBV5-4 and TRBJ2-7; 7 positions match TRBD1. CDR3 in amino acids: CASSLGNRGTYEQYF. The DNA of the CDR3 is TGTGCCAGCAGCTTGGGAAACAGGGGAACCTACGAGCAGTACTTC.